Reported below is one T cell receptor beta chain. This sample was included in a study of control samples from healthy donors and cancer patients. The CDR3 consists of 14 residues. Germline assignment: CDR1 LNHDA and CDR2 SQIVND (reference sequence). V was shortened by 4 bases and J by 8 bases, with 12 bases between the two germline ends. Clones were sequenced by immunoSEQ multiplex PCR, and TCRdb holds only the in-frame ones, with some missing. Found here are about 190,000 clones, 91% of them singletons; the top ten hold 1.5% to 2%. The sequence came from a man younger than 40 in good health. Material for sequencing was blood. This sequence joins TRBV19 and TRBJ1-6; possible D gene TRBD1, 5 bases. CDR3 amino acids: CASSRTGADSPLHF. In DNA form, the CDR3 reads TGTGCCAGTAGTAGGACTGGGGCTGATTCACCCCTCCACTTT.